These T cell receptor beta chains were read from a single sample in a study of radiotherapy plus CTLA-4 blockade in lung cancer. The assay was immunoSEQ multiplex PCR, and TCRdb's table has in-frame clones only and misses some. The data contain more than 90,000 clones, around 75% of them singletons. The starting material was peripheral blood, obtained from a patient treated with radiotherapy plus ipilimumab. The receptor source for this set is a human donor with non-small cell lung cancer who had a partial response to radiotherapy plus ipilimumab. Each CDR3 is given with its conserved first and last residue. A D gene is named only where the DNA matches it firmly. Size is omitted from some rows. Given values are once, few, many or a class for expanded clones.

V gene: TRBV19; J gene: TRBJ2-1; D gene: TRBD2; clone size: -; CDR3 DNA: TGTGCCAGTAGTATGGCTAGCGGGGGCTACAATGAGCAGTTCTTC; CDR3 protein: CASSMASGGYNEQFF
V gene: TRBV4-1; J gene: TRBJ2-7; D gene: TRBD1; clone size: -; CDR3 DNA: TGCGCCAGCAGCCACGGGACAGCCCCCTACGAGCAGTACTTC; CDR3 protein: CASSHGTAPYEQYF
V gene: TRBV27; J gene: TRBJ1-2; D gene: -; clone size: -; CDR3 DNA: TGTGCCAGCAGTTTGGGGGGGAATGGTAACTATGGCTACACCTTC; CDR3 protein: CASSLGGNGNYGYTF
V gene: TRBV28; J gene: TRBJ1-1; D gene: TRBD1; clone size: -; CDR3 DNA: TGTGCCAGCAGTAGCCAACAGGGGGCCACAAACACTGAAGCTTTCTTT; CDR3 protein: CASSSQQGATNTEAFF
V gene: TRBV4-3; J gene: TRBJ1-4; D gene: -; clone size: -; CDR3 DNA: TGCGCCAGCAGCCAAGATCGGGAGGGTGTAAGACTGTTTTTT; CDR3 protein: CASSQDREGVRLFF
V gene: TRBV10-3; J gene: TRBJ1-1; D gene: -; clone size: -; CDR3 DNA: TGTGCCATCAGTTTCGATACCGGGACAGAAGCTTTCTTT; CDR3 protein: CAISFDTGTEAFF
V gene: TRBV4-3; J gene: TRBJ2-3; D gene: TRBD2; clone size: -; CDR3 DNA: TGCGCCAGCAGCCGATTACTAGCGGAGGGGGATACGCAGTATTTT; CDR3 protein: CASSRLLAEGDTQYF
V gene: TRBV9; J gene: TRBJ2-3; D gene: TRBD2; clone size: -; CDR3 DNA: TGTGCCAGCAGCGTAGCTAGCGGCCCCGAGGGCGATACGCAGTATTTT; CDR3 protein: CASSVASGPEGDTQYF
V gene: TRBV28; J gene: TRBJ2-1; D gene: TRBD2; clone size: -; CDR3 DNA: TGTGCCAGCAGTTGGGCCGGGACTAGCGGGAGTGGGTCCTACAATGAGCAGTTCTTC; CDR3 protein: CASSWAGTSGSGSYNEQFF
V gene: TRBV5-4; J gene: TRBJ2-1; D gene: -; clone size: once; CDR3 DNA: TGTGCCAGCAGCTGGGCCGCTCGGGACTCCCAGCAGTTCTTC; CDR3 protein: CASSWAARDSQQFF
V gene: TRBV6-1; J gene: TRBJ1-5; D gene: -; clone size: -; CDR3 DNA: TGTGCCAGCAGTGTCGTCGGGGGGGGGCCACAGCCCCAGCATTTT; CDR3 protein: CASSVVGGGPQPQHF